A single TCR beta chain is shown here with its context. Antigen: not known. The record originates from a study of T-cell memory formation after mild COVID-19. Overall study context: The study found TCR clusters largely donor specific.

TCRdb reanalysed the 5' RACE reads using MiXCR and keeps one entry per CDR3 protein. The sample has a few hundred thousand distinct CDR3 sequences, just under 20% seen once. Regarding the study as a whole: SARS-CoV-2 specificity was not confirmed for second-wave clones peaking on day 37. The pre-infection memory compartment contained some responding clones, suggesting cross-reactive memory joined.

The CDR3 length is 13 residues. Trimming removed 7 bases from V and 5 bases from J, with 17 bases in between. Germline CDR1 is SQVTM and CDR2 is ANQGSEA. This TCR was recovered from a young man who had mild COVID-19 (a few samples of this study predate the infection). Cell type and time point are not known. Sequenced material: PBMCs or a T cell subset sorted from them (not recorded which). The V gene is TRBV29-1, the J gene TRBJ1-2; TRBD1 is a possible D gene (6 bases). The CDR3 here is CSASSGGQYGYTF. In nucleotides, the CDR3 is TGCAGCGCCTCGAGTGGGGGGCAGTATGGCTACACCTTC. Full variable domain (rest looked up from reference TRBV29-1 and TRBJ1-2): SAVISQKPSRDICQRGTSLTIQCQVDSQVTMMFWYRQQPGQSLTLIATANQGSEATYESGFVIDKFPISRPNLTFSTLTVSNMSPEDSSIYLCSASSGGQYGYTFGSGTRLTVV.